A single sample is the source of the 9 T cell receptor beta chains below, sequenced in a study of response to subunit inactivated influenza vaccine. A single record per CDR3 protein comes from TCRdb applying MiXCR to the RT-PCR reads. The sample consists of approximately 480,000 distinct CDR3 sequences, 11% of them appearing once. This sample comprised PBMCs from blood, obtained roughly 45 days after vaccination. All receptors come from a man in his fifties who received an inactivated influenza vaccine.

As DNA, the CDR3 is TGTGCCACCCGGGGACTAGCGGGCTACAATGAGCAGTTCTTC. Translating it yields CATRGLAGYNEQFF. V usage is TRBV12-3 or TRBV12-4 and J usage is TRBJ2-1; 12 bases are shared with TRBD2. V was clipped by 10 bases and J by 3 bases; unmatched bases: 4. The CDR3 contains 14 residues.

This clonotype turned up a few times. The chain has TRBV10-3 and TRBJ2-7, with 8 bases aligning to TRBD1. CDR1 and CDR2 (germline): ENHRY, SYGVKD. With V trimmed by 6 bases and J by 5 bases, 6 bases remained unmatched. The CDR3 spans 13 residues. The CDR3 protein is CAIRRQGKDEQYF. CDR3 coding DNA: TGTGCCATCAGGAGACAGGGGAAGGACGAGCAGTACTTC.

About this clonotype: The CDR3 does not close with the conserved phenylalanine or tryptophan, likely indicating a read error. The rearrangement joins TRBV9 to TRBJ2-1; D possibly uses TRBD1 or TRBD2 (5 bases each). V was shortened by 3 bases and J by 6 bases, with 13 bases between the two germline ends. The CDR3 is 14 amino acids. Germline V CDR1 and CDR2: SGDLS, YYNGEE. This CDR3 reads CASSDRDLPNEQFL. CDR3 sequence (DNA): TGTGCCAGCAGCGATAGGGACCTCCCCAATGAGCAGTTCCTC.

This clonotype was observed many times. The chain joins TRBV7-9 to TRBJ2-1; tentatively, D is TRBD1 (6 bases). CDR3 size: 14 residues. In germline, CDR1 is SEHNR, CDR2 FQNEAQ (reference sequence). The germline V and J ends were trimmed by 6 bases and 5 bases, with 14 bases remaining between them. The DNA of the CDR3 is TGTGCCAGCAGTTCAAATGGACAGAACAATGAGCAGTTCTTC. It translates to CASSSNGQNNEQFF.

This clonotype was seen at least ten times. V gene TRBV20-1 combines with J gene TRBJ2-1, with D maybe TRBD1 (5 bases). Looked up from germline, CDR1 is DFQATT and CDR2 is SNEGSKA (reference sequence). Trimming left V 3 bases short and J 7 bases short, with 10 bases between. CDR3 length: 12 residues. The CDR3 protein is CSASHRQNEQFF. CDR3 DNA: TGCAGTGCTAGCCACAGGCAGAATGAGCAGTTCTTC.

This clonotype appeared a few times. The chain has TRBV6-2 or TRBV6-3 and TRBJ2-5; 7 bases are shared with TRBD2. The V gene's germline CDR1 is MNHEY and CDR2 SVGEGT. There are 15 residues in the CDR3. V shed 0 bases, J shed 1 base, and the junction held 2 bases outside the gene matches. The chain's CDR3 is CASSYSGTTQETQYF. The DNA for the CDR3 is TGTGCCAGCAGTTACTCCGGGACTACCCAAGAGACCCAGTACTTC.

This clonotype was recorded a few times. The CDR3 loop reads CASSLAATHYNSPLHF. CDR3 sequence (DNA): TGTGCCAGCAGTTTAGCGGCGACACACTATAATTCACCCCTCCACTTT. The chain couples TRBV12-3 or TRBV12-4 to TRBJ1-6; D gene uncertain. Deletions cut 0 bases from V and 3 bases from J, with 9 bases between. This CDR3 contains 16 residues.

This clonotype was seen a handful of times. The genes are TRBV11-2 and TRBJ1-1; D is undetermined. The germline V gene encodes CDR1 SGHAT and CDR2 FQNNGV. V dropped 5 bases and J dropped 0 bases, with 13 bases sitting between them. The CDR3 is 15 residues long. The CDR3 here is CASSQGFGLNTEAFF. Here the CDR3 DNA reads TGTGCCAGCAGCCAAGGATTTGGGTTGAACACTGAAGCTTTCTTT.

This clonotype was observed a few times. The CDR3 sequence is CSGTEVRGSYEQYF. CDR3 bases: TGCAGTGGCACAGAGGTCAGGGGCTCCTACGAGCAGTACTTC. The chain joins TRBV20-1 to TRBJ2-7; maybe TRBD1 (6 bases). Germline lookup yields CDR1 DFQATT and CDR2 SNEGSKA (reference sequence). CDR3 length: 14 amino acids. Trimming removed 7 bases from V and 0 bases from J, with 16 bases in between.